This TCR beta chain appears in the sequencing data of a study of cytomegalovirus exposure and HLA in healthy donors. Whole-study context: From donors who were HLA-typed, an early data release held 70 million to 90 million unique TCRs.

V was trimmed by 2 bases and J by 8 bases, leaving 7 bases between them. This CDR3 is 12 amino acids long. Looked up from germline, CDR1 is ENHRY and CDR2 is SYGVKD. The PCR had 60 Vbeta and 13 Jbeta primers. Assay used: immunoSEQ multiplex PCR; TCRdb lists only in-frame clones, some missing. Of about 200,000 clones listed, around 76% were seen once; the top ten hold about 1.9%. Of note for this clone: Its antigen is not known.

Overall study results and limits: An analysis was carried out at a later point. It showed that HLA-associated TCR beta chains were more clonally expanded than equally common non-associated chains. Later work found most CMV-associated TCR beta chains apparently HLA-restricted.

Nominally healthy donors provided the samples, though records likely missed some immune exposures. The source material was PBMCs. The receptor's source is a young man in good health and CMV-seronegative. This chain uses TRBV10-3 with TRBJ2-1, with D hard to call. Here the CDR3 reads CAISETDYEQFF. The DNA of the CDR3 is TGTGCCATCAGTGAGACCGACTATGAGCAGTTCTTC.